Listed below are T cell receptor beta chains from one sample, sequenced in a study of control samples from healthy donors and cancer patients. Data came from immunoSEQ multiplex PCR; TCRdb stores just in-frame clones and leaves some out. The sample yields 160,000 or so clones, 93% seen once. The material sequenced was blood. The receptors shown here come from a man in his fifties or sixties in good health. The CDR3 runs from the conserved cysteine through the conserved F or W. The size of a clone is reported for some rows only, either as once, few or many, or as a class for expanded clones.

>TRBV27|-
CASSPYGTVNTEAFF
>TRBV28|-
CASSSPGQGWREQYF
>TRBV5-1|-
CASSLASLNNEQFF
>TRBV9|-
CASSLTGDLWQPQHF
>TRBV20-1|once
CSASVKGTGETQYF
>TRBV14|-
CASSRLSNEKLFF
>TRBV5-1|-
CASSLANEQYF
>TRBV5-1|-
CASSPGQGLRNTIYF
>TRBV9|-
CASSVAGVEQYF
>TRBV5-4|-
CASSLKGSGLYNEQFF
>TRBV21-1|-
CASSKWFSGSEDGELFF
>TRBV4-1|-
CASSHREDIEAFF
>TRBV7-6|-
CASSTSTALSYEQYF
>TRBV2|-
CASTKSGGNRPQHF
>TRBV6-2/TRBV6-3|-
CASSYETGWINEQFF
>TRBV5-1|-
CASSLAGLAGTDTQYF
>TRBV28|-
CASSGPGTRHEQFF
>TRBV28|-
CATGGRPNQPQHF
>TRBV10-3|-
CAISGTGTANYGYTF
>TRBV7-9|few
CASSLEIVLGGFNSPLHF
>TRBV28|-
CASSSGTSPDTQYF
>TRBV24-1|-
CATSGAGSTNEKLFF
>TRBV5-1|-
CASSLEGATQGETQYF
>TRBV19|-
CASSLSERNQPQHF
>TRBV5-1|once
CASSIGTSGSQETQYF
>TRBV11-3|-
CASSLGGFSTDTQYF
>TRBV24-1|-
CATSDFVGGTSGVKSSYNEQFF
>TRBV5-6|-
CASSSTLGGRTDTQYF
>TRBV19|-
CASSIGSYNEQFF
>TRBV15|once
CATSGVRVETQYF
>TRBV10-1|-
CASNRGQNSPLHF
>TRBV4-1|-
CASSQDSRTYEQYF
>TRBV7-3|-
CASSIQSTDTQYF
>TRBV7-2|-
CASSLDSGRDTGELFF
>TRBV3-1/TRBV3-2|few
CASSQGGPYGYTF
>TRBV19|-
CASSPTGTGGETQYF
>TRBV30|-
CAWRAGGETQYF
>TRBV5-1|-
CASSQPRAGELFF
>TRBV11-2|once
CASSPSGYGYTF
>TRBV5-6|-
CASSLVGIGGHEQYF
>TRBV11-2|-
CASSYSGRNTGELFF
>TRBV19|-
CASSIDGAGANVLTF